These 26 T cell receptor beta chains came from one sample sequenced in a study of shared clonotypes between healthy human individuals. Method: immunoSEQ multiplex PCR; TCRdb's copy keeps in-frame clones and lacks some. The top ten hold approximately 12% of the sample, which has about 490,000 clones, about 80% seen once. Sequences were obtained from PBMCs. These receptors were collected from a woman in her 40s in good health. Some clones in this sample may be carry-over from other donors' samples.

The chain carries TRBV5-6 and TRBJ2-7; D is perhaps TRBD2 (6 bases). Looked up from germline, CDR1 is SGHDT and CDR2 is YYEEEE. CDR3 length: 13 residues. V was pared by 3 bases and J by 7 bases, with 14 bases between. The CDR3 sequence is CASSWAPGGEQYF. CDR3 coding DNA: TGTGCCAGCAGCTGGGCCCCTGGAGGGGAGCAGTACTTC.

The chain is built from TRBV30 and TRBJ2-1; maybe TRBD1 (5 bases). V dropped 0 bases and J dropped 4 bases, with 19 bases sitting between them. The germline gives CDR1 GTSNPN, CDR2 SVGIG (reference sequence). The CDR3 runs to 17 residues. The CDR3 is CAWSVRGFPSIYNEQFF. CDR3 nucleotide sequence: TGTGCCTGGAGTGTAAGGGGCTTTCCATCCATATACAATGAGCAGTTCTTC. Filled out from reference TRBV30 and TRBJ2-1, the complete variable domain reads SQTIHQWPATLVQPVGSPLSLECTVEGTSNPNLYWYRQAAGRGLQLLFYSVGIGQISSEVPQNLSASRPQDRQFILSSKKLLLSDSGFYLCAWSVRGFPSIYNEQFFGPGTRLTVL.

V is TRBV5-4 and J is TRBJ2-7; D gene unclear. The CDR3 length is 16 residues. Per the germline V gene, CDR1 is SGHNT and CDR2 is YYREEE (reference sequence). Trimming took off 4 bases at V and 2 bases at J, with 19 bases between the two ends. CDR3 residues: CASSPRLGSPTYEQYF. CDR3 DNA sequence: TGTGCCAGCAGCCCGCGATTAGGTTCACCTACCTACGAGCAGTACTTC.

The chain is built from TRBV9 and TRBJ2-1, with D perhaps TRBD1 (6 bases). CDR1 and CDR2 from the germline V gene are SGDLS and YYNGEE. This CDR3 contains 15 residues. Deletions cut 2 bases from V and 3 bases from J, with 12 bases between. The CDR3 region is CASSVQGGGYNEQFF. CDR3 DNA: TGTGCCAGCAGCGTGCAAGGGGGTGGCTACAATGAGCAGTTCTTC.

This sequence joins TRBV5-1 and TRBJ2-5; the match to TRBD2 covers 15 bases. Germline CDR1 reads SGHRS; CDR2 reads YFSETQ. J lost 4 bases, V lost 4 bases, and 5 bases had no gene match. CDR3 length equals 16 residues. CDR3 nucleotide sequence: TGCGCCAGCAGCCGGACTAGCGGGAGGGCCCCAGAGACCCAGTACTTC. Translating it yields CASSRTSGRAPETQYF.

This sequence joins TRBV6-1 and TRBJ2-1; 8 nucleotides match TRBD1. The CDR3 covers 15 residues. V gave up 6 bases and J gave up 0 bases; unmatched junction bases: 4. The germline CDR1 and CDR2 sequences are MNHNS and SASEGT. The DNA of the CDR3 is TGTGCCAGCAGCCTCGGACAGGGCTCCTACAATGAGCAGTTCTTC. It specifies CASSLGQGSYNEQFF.

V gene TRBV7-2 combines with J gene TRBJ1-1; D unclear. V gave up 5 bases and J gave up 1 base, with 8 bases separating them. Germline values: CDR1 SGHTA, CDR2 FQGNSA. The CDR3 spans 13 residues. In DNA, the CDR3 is TGTGCCAGCAGCCAGAACCCGAACACTGAAGCTTTCTTT. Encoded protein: CASSQNPNTEAFF.

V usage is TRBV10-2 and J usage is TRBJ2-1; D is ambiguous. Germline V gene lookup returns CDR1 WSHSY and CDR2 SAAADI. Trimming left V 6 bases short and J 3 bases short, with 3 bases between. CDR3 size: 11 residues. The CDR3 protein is CASRDYNEQFF. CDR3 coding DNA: TGCGCCAGCAGGGACTACAATGAGCAGTTCTTC.

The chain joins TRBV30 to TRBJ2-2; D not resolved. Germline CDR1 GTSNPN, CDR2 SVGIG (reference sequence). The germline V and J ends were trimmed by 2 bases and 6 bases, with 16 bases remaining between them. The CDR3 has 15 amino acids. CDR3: CAWSFYQSVAGELFF. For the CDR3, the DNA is TGTGCCTGGAGTTTCTACCAGTCGGTTGCCGGGGAGCTGTTTTTT.

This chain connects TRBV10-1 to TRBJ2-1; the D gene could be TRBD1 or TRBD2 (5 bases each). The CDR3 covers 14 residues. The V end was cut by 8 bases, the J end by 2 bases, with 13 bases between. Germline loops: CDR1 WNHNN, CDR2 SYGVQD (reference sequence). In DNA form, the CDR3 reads TGCGCCAGCTCCCGGGACGCCGCCTACAATGAGCAGTTCTTC. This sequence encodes CASSRDAAYNEQFF.

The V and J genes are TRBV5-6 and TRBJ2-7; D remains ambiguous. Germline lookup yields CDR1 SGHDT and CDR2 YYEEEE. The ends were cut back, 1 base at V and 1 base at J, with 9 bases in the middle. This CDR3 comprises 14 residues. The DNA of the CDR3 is TGTGCCAGCAGCTTGTTAGGAGCTTCCTACGAGCAGTACTTC. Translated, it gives CASSLLGASYEQYF.

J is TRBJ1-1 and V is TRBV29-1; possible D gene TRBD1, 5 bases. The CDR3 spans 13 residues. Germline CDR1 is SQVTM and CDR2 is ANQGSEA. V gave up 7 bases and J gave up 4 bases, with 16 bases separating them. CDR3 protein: CSGVDSPSTEAFF. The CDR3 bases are TGCAGCGGCGTAGACAGCCCGAGCACTGAAGCTTTCTTT.

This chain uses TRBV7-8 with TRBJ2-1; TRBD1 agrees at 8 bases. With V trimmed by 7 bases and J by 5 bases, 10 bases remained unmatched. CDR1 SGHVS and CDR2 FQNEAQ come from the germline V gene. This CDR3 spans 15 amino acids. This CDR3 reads CASNQGQDRNNEQFF. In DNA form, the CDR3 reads TGTGCCAGCAACCAGGGACAGGACAGGAACAATGAGCAGTTCTTC. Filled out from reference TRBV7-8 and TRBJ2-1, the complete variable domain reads GAGVSQSPRYKVAKRGQDVALRCDPISGHVSLFWYQQALGQGPEFLTYFQNEAQLDKSGLPSDRFFAERPEGSVSTLKIQRTQQEDSAVYLCASNQGQDRNNEQFFGPGTRLTVL.

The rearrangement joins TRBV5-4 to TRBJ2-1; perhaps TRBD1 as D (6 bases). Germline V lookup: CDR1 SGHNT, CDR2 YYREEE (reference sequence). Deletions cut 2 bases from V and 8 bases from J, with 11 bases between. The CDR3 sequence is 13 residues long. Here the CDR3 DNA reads TGTGCCAGCAGCTTACAGGGTACGTATGAGCAGTTCTTC. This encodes CASSLQGTYEQFF.

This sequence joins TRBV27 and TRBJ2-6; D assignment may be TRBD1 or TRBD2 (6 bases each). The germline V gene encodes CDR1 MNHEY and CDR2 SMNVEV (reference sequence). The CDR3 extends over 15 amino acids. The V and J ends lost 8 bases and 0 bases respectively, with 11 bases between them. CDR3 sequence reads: CASGGGNSGANVLTF. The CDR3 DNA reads TGTGCCAGCGGAGGGGGAAACTCTGGGGCCAACGTCCTGACTTTC.

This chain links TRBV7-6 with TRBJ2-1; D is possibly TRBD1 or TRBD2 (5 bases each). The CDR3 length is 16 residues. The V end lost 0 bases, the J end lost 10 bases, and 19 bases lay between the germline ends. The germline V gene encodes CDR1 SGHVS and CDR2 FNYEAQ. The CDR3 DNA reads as TGTGCCAGCAGCTTAGCCGAGGGCCTTAGGGGCCAGGAGCAGTTCTTC. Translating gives CASSLAEGLRGQEQFF.

In nucleotides, the CDR3 is TGTGCCAGCAGCTTATTAACGATCGAGCAGTACTTC. Amino acid sequence: CASSLLTIEQYF. The rearrangement links TRBV7-8 to TRBJ2-7; D is ambiguous. The CDR3 has 12 residues. Germline V gives CDR1 SGHVS, CDR2 FQNEAQ. V lost 2 bases and J 6 bases, leaving 8 bases between the germline ends.

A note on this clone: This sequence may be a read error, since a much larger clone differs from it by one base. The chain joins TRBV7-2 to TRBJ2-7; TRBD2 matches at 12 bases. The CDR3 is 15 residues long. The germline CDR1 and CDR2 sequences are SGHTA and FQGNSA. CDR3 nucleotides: TGTGCCAGCAGCCCCCGGACTAGCGGGACCTACGAGCGGTACTTC. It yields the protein CASSPRTSGTYERYF.

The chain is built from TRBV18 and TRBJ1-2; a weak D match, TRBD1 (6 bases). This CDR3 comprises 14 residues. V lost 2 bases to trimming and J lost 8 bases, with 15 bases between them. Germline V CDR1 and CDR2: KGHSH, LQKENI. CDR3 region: CASSPGEQGRGYTF. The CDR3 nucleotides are TGTGCCAGCTCACCAGGAGAACAGGGACGAGGCTACACCTTC.

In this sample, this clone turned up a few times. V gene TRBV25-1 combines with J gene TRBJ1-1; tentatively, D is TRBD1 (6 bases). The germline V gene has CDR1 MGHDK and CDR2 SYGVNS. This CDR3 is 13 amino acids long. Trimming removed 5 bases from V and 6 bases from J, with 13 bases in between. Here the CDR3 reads CASSKQGQSEAFF. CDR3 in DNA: TGTGCCAGCAGTAAACAAGGACAGTCTGAAGCTTTCTTT.

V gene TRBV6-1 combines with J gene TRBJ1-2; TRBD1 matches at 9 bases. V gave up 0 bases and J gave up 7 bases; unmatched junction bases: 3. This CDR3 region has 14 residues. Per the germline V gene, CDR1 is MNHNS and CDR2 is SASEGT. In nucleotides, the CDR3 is TGTGCCAGCAGTGAAGCGGGGACAGGGTTTGGCTACACCTTC. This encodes CASSEAGTGFGYTF.

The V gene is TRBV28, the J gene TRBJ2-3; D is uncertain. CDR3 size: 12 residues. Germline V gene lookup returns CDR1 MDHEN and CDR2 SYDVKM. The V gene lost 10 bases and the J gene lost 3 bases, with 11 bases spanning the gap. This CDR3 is CATARTTDTQYF. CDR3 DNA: TGTGCCACTGCCAGGACGACAGATACGCAGTATTTT.

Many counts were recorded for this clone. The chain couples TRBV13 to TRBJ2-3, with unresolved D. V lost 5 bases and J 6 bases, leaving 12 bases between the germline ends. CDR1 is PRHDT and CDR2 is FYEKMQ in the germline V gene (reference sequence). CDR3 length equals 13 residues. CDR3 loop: CASSPRSPDTQYF. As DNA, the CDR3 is TGTGCCAGCAGCCCAAGGAGCCCCGATACGCAGTATTTT.

The DNA for the CDR3 is TGTGCCAGCAGCTCACTAGCGGGAGGGTTGAATGAGCAGTTCTTC. Its translation: CASSSLAGGLNEQFF. The V gene is TRBV5-4, the J gene TRBJ2-1, with 13 nucleotides matching TRBD2. This CDR3 comprises 15 residues. Trimming cost V 3 bases and J 7 bases; bases outside gene matches: 4. In germline, CDR1 is SGHNT, CDR2 YYREEE (reference sequence). Full variable domain (missing parts from reference TRBV5-4 and TRBJ2-1): ETGVTQSPTHLIKTRGQQVTLRCSSQSGHNTVSWYQQALGQGPQFIFQYYREEENGRGNFPPRFSGLQFPNYSSELNVNALELDDSALYLCASSSLAGGLNEQFFGPGTRLTVL.

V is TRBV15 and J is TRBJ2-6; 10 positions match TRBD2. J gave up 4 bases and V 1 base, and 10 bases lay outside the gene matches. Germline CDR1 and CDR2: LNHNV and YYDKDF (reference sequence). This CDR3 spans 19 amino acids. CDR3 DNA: TGTGCCACCAGCAGAGGGCTAGCGGGAGAACTAGCGGGGGCCAACGTCCTGACTTTC. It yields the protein CATSRGLAGELAGANVLTF.

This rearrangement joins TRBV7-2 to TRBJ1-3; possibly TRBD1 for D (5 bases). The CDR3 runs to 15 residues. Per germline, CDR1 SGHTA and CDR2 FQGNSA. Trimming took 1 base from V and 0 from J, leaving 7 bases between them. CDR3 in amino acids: CASSLVGGSGNTIYF. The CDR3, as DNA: TGTGCCAGCAGCTTAGTCGGGGGCTCTGGAAACACCATATATTTT.